This T cell receptor beta chain appears in the sequencing data of a study of CD8 T cells in ankylosing spondylitis. Study-level points and caveats: Seemingly characteristic of ankylosing spondylitis blood was a TCR beta motif consisting of about 8 highly homologous variants.

Comments on this clonotype: As yet, its antigen is unknown.

Making use of molecular barcodes, quantitative 5'-RACE generated TCR beta libraries. MiXCR, applied by TCRdb to the 5' RACE reads, yields one record per CDR3 protein. The sample records about 700,000 distinct CDR3 sequences, 15% to 20% being singletons. The source of this sequence is a male donor with ankylosing spondylitis. The source material was blood, either unsorted or a sorted T cell fraction (not recorded which).

The CDR3 DNA reads as TGCAGTGCTAGAACTCTCCTAAAAGGCGGGGAGCTGTTTTTT. Amino acid sequence: CSARTLLKGGELFF. The rearrangement links TRBV20-1 to TRBJ2-2; D is uncertain. V lost 2 bases, J lost 7 bases, and 14 bases lay in between. CDR3 size: 14 residues. The germline V gene encodes CDR1 DFQATT and CDR2 SNEGSKA (reference sequence).